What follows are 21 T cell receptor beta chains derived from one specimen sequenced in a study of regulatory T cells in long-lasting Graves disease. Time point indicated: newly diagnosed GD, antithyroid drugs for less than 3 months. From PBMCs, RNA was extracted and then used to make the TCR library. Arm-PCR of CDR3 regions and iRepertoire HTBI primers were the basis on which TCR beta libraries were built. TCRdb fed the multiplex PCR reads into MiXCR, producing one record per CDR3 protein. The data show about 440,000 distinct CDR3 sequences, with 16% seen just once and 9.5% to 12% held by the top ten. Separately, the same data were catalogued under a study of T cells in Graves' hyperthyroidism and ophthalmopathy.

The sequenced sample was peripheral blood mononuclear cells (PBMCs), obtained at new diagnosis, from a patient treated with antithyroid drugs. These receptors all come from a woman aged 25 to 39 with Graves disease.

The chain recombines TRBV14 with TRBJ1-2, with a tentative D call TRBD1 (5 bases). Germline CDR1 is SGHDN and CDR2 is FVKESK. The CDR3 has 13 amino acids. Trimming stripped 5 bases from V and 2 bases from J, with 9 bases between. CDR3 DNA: TGTGCCAGCAGCAAGACAGACAACTATGGCTACACCTTC. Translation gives CASSKTDNYGYTF.

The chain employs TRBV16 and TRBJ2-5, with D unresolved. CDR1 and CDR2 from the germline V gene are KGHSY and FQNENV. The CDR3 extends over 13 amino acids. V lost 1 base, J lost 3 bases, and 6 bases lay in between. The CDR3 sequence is CASSQLREETQYF. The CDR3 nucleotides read TGTGCCAGCAGCCAATTAAGAGAAGAGACCCAGTACTTC.

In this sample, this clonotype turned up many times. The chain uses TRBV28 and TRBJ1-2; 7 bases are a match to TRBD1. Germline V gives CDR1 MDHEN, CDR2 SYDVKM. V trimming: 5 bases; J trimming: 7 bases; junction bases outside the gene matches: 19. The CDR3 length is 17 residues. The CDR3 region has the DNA TGTGCCAGCAGTAGCAGCGGACAGGTCTTCGTTTACGGTGGCTACACCTTC. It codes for CASSSSGQVFVYGGYTF.

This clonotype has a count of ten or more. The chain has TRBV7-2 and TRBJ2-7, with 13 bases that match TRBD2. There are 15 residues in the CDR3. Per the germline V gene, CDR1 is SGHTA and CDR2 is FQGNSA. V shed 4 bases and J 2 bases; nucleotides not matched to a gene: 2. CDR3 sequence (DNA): TGTGCCAGCAGCTCCGGACTAGCGGGAGCCTACGAGCAGTACTTC. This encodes CASSSGLAGAYEQYF.

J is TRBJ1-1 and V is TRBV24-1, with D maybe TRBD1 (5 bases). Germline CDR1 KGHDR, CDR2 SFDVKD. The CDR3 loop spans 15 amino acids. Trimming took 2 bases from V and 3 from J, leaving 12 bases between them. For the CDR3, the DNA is TGTGCCACCAGTGATTCCGGGACGGAGCACACTGAAGCTTTCTTT. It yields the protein CATSDSGTEHTEAFF.

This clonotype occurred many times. The CDR3 reads CASSGAVNEQFF. The DNA of the CDR3 is TGTGCCAGCAGTGGGGCTGTGAATGAGCAGTTCTTC. This chain uses TRBV2 with TRBJ2-1; D ambiguous. The CDR3 is 12 residues long. Germline values: CDR1 SNHLY, CDR2 FYNNEI. Trimming removed 4 bases from V and 7 bases from J, with 8 bases in between.

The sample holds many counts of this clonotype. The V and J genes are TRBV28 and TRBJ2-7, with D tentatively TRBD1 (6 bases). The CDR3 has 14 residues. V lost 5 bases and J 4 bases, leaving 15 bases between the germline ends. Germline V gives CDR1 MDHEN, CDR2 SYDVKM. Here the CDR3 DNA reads TGTGCCAGCAGTCCAGGGACATTAAGGTACGAGCAGTACTTC. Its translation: CASSPGTLRYEQYF.

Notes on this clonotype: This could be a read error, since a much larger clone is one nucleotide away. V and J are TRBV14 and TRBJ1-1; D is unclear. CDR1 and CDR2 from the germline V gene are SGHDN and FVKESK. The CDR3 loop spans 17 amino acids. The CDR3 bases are TGTGCCAGCAGCCAAGAACCCCCAGTGGTGATGAACACTAAAGCTTTCTTT. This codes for CASSQEPPVVMNTKAFF.

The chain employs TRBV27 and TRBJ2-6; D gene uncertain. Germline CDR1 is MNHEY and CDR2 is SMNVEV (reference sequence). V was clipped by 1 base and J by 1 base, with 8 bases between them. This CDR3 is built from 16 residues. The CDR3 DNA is TGTGCCAGCAGTTTATTGGGGTTTTCTGGGGCCAACGTCCTGACTTTC. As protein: CASSLLGFSGANVLTF.

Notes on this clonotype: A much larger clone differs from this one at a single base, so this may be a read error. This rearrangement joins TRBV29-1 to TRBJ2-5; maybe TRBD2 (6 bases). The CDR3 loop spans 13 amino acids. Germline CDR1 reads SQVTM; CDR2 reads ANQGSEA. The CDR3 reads CSVETRRLETRYF. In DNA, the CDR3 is TGCAGCGTTGAGACTAGAAGGTTGGAGACCCGGTACTTC.

CDR3 bases: TGTGCCAGCAGCCCCCCACTAGCGGGTATCTACGAGCAGTACTTC. Translation gives CASSPPLAGIYEQYF. The genes are TRBV7-2 and TRBJ2-7; 9 bases match TRBD2. CDR3 length: 15 amino acids. Germline CDR1 is SGHTA and CDR2 is FQGNSA. Trimming cost V 5 bases and J 3 bases; bases outside gene matches: 8.

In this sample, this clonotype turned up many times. In DNA form, the CDR3 reads TGTGCCAGCAGCACCCCCCGGACTAGCGGGAGCTACGAGCAGTACTTC. Amino acids: CASSTPRTSGSYEQYF. The genes are TRBV12-3 or TRBV12-4 and TRBJ2-7; 13 bases are shared with TRBD2. V lost 6 bases to trimming and J lost 3 bases; unmatched junction nucleotides: 8. There are 16 residues in the CDR3.

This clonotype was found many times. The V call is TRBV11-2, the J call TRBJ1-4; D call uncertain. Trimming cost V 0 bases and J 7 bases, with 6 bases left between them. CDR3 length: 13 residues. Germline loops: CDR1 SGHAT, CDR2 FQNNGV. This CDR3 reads CASSLEWAEKLFF. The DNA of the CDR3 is TGTGCCAGCAGCTTAGAGTGGGCTGAAAAACTGTTTTTT.

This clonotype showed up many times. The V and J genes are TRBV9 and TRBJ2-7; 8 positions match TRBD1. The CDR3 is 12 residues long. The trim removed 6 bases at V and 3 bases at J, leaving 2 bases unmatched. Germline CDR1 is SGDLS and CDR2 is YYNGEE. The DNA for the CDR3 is TGTGCCAGCACCGGGACAGGCTACGAGCAGTACTTC. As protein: CASTGTGYEQYF.

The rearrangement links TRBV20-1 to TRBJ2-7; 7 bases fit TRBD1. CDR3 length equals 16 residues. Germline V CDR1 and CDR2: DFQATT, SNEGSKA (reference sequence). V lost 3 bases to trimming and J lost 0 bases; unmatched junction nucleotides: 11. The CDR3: CSASDKGAGSSYEQYF. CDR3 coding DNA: TGCAGTGCTAGCGACAAGGGGGCGGGCTCCTCCTACGAGCAGTACTTC.

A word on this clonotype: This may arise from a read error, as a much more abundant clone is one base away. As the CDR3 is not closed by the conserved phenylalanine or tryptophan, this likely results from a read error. The CDR3 region has the DNA TGTGCCAGCTCGCCGGCCAGTTCCATGAACACTGAAGCTTTCCTT. Protein: CASSPASSMNTEAFL. The chain links TRBV5-5 to TRBJ1-1; no clear D gene. This CDR3 comprises 15 residues. The V and J ends lost 7 bases and 0 bases respectively, with 16 bases between them. CDR1 is SGHKS and CDR2 is YYEKEE in the germline V gene (reference sequence).

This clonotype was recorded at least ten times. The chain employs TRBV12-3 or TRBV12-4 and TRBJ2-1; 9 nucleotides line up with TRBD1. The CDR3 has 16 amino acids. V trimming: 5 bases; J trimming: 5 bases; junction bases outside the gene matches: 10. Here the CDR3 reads CASSPEGQGYNNEQFF. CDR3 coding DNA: TGTGCCAGCAGTCCGGAGGGACAGGGCTATAACAATGAGCAGTTCTTC.

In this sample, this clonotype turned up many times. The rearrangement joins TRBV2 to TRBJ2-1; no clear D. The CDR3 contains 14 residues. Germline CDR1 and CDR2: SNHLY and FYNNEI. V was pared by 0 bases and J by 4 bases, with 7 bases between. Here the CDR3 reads CASSEANLYNEQFF. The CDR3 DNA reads TGTGCCAGCAGTGAAGCAAACTTGTACAATGAGCAGTTCTTC.

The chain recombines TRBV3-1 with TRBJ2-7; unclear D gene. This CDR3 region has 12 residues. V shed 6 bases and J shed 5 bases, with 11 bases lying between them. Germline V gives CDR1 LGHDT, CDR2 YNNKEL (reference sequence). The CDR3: CASSYRRDEQYF. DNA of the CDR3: TGTGCCAGCAGTTACCGCAGAGACGAGCAGTACTTC.

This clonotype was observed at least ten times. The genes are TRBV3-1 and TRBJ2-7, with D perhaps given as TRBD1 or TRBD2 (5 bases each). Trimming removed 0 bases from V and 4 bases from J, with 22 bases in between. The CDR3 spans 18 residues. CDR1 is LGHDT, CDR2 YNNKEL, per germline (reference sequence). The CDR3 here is CASSQDLGSPGRGYEQYF. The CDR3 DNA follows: TGTGCCAGCAGCCAAGATCTAGGGTCTCCGGGACGAGGTTACGAGCAGTACTTC.

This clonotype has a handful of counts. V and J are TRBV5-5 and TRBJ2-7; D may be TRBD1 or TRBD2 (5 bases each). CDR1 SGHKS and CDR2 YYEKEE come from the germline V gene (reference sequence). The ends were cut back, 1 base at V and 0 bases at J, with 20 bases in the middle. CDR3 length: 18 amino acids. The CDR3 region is CASSLRWVVGTGSYEQYF. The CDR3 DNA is TGTGCCAGCAGCTTGAGATGGGTTGTCGGGACGGGCTCCTACGAGCAGTACTTC.